Reported below is one T cell receptor (beta chain). Its antigen is not identified. This specimen belongs to a study of CD4 T cells in relation to SARS-CoV-2 and coronaviruses. Study-wide context: The negative reference was HIV-1 Nef peptide pool or peptide-free culture. Study-wide results and caveats: In approximately 71% of donors, memory CD4+ clonotypes crossrecognized SARS-CoV-2 and at least one common cold coronavirus spike.

Germline CDR1 ENHRY, CDR2 SYGVKD. Trimming shortened V by 6 bases and J by 7 bases, and 13 bases separated the two germline ends. The CDR3 runs to 13 residues. TCRdb's table, derived via immunoSEQ multiplex PCR, lists solely in-frame clones and lacks some. The sample lists about 24,000 clones; roughly 73% were seen once. Before the COVID-19 pandemic, during about 2011-2019, CD4+ T cells were taken from unexposed donors. CD4+ T cells were isolated from the cells after more than nine days of culture. Sequenced material: CD4+ T cells from PBMCs, cultured in vitro. The chain couples TRBV10-3 to TRBJ2-1; D assignment may be TRBD1 or TRBD2 (5 bases each). The TCR sequence derives from a human donor in good health. CDR3 nucleotides: TGTGCCATCAGCGTCCTTGGGGGTAATGAGCAGTTCTTC. It is translated as CAISVLGGNEQFF.